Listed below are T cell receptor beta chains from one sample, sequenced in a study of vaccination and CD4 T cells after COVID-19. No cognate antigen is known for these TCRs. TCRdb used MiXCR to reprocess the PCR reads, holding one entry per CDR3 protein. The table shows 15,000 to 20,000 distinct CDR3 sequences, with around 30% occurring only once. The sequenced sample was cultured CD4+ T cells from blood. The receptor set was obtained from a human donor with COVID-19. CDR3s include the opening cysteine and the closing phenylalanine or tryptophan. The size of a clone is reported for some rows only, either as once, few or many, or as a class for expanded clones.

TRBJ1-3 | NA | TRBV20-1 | CSARPTWGSGNTIYF
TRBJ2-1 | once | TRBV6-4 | CASSDGAYNEQFF
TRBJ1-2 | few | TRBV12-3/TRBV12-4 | CASSLFSNNYGYTF
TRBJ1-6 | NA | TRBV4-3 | CASSQTAQGQGNSPLHF
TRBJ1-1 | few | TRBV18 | CASSPQGNTEAFF
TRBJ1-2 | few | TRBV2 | CASQQGARGYTF
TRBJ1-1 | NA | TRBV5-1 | CASSLALPPQNTEAFF
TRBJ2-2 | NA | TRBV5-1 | CASRTGTANTGELFF
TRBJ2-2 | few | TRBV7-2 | CASSSGTGGTTGELFF
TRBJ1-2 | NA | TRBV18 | CASSLGTDGYTF
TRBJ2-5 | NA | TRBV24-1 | CVTGERGQETQYF
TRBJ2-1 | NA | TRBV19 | CASSIRVEQFF
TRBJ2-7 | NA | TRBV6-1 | CASSKTQTGPASYEQYF
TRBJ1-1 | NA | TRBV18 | CASPPKGNGEAFF
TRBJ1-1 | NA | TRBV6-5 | CASSYLGDTEAFF
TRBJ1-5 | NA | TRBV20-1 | CSAHGDLRQPQHF
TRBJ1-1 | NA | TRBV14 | CASSPNRGRVDTEAFF
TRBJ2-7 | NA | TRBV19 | CATWGGDNEQYF
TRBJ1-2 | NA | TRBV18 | CASHRDGNYGYTF
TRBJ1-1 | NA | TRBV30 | CAWRQDHEAFF
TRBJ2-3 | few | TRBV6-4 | CASSDQGSTDTQYF
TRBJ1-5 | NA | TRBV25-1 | CASSEFGGDQPQHF